The 3 T cell receptor beta chains listed next were all sequenced from one sample in a study of blood T cell repertoires in COVID-19. Sequenced by immunoSEQ multiplex PCR; TCRdb stores in-frame clones only, minus some. The sample gives fewer than 400,000 clones, around 84% of which show up once; about 3% is in the top ten. Sequences were obtained from peripheral blood. These receptors all come from a human donor in a cohort sampled during active COVID-19.

The chain combines TRBV6-4 with TRBJ2-5; D ambiguous. This CDR3 region has 11 residues. V was pared by 9 bases and J by 11 bases, with 16 bases between. Germline CDR1 MRHNA, CDR2 SNTAGT. The CDR3 DNA follows: TGTGCCAGGATTCTCCCCCTAGGACAGTACTTC. Translated: CARILPLGQYF.

The genes are TRBV5-1 and TRBJ2-1; the D gene is possibly TRBD2 (6 bases). Germline V gene lookup returns CDR1 SGHRS and CDR2 YFSETQ. The V gene lost 4 bases and the J gene lost 9 bases, with 20 bases spanning the gap. The CDR3 has 15 amino acids. CDR3 DNA sequence: TGCGCCAGCAGCCCCCTGCCGGGGGTAAACGGTGAGCAGTTCTTC. Translated, it gives CASSPLPGVNGEQFF.

The gene calls are TRBV9 and TRBJ2-3; TRBD1 agrees at 10 bases. J was trimmed by 4 bases and V by 4 bases; bases with no gene match: 3. CDR1 and CDR2 (germline): SGDLS, YYNGEE. This CDR3 region has 14 residues. Written as DNA, the CDR3 is TGTGCCAGCAGCCGGGACAGGGGCGCAGATACGCAGTATTTT. This translates into CASSRDRGADTQYF.